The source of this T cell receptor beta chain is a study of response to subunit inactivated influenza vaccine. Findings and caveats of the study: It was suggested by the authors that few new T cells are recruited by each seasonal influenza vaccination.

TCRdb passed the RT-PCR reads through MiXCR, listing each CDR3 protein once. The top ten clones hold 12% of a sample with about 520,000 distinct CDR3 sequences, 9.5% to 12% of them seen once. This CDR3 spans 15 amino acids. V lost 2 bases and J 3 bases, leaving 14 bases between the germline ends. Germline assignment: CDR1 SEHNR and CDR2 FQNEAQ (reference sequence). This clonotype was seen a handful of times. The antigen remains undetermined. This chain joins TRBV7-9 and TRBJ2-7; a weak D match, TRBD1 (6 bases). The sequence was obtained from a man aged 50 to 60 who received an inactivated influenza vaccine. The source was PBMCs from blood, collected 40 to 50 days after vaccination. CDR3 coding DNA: TGTGCCAGCAGCTTAAAAGGACAGAAGTTCTACGAGCAGTACTTC. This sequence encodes CASSLKGQKFYEQYF.